This is a list of T cell receptor beta chains from one sample in a study of blood T cell repertoires in COVID-19. Profiling relied on immunoSEQ multiplex PCR, and the TCRdb table lists in-frame clones only, not all of them. The data show some 190,000 clones, about 88% seen once. The sample taken for sequencing was peripheral blood. These TCRs come from a woman between 35 and 50 years old who had recovered from COVID-19. CDR3s include the opening cysteine and the closing phenylalanine or tryptophan. The D gene is left open where the match is weak. Clone size is stated in some rows and not others, as once, few, many or a class when expanded.

TRBJ1-2 | . | few | TRBV7-8 | TGTGCCAGCAGCGCCGTCGGTCAATACTATGGCTACACCTTC | CASSAVGQYYGYTF
TRBJ2-1 | . | once | TRBV28 | TGTGCCAGCCGCCCTGGGGTTCAGGGTTTTAGTTGGAATGAGCAGTTCTTC | CASRPGVQGFSWNEQFF
TRBJ1-1 | . | . | TRBV5-6 | TGTGCCAGCAGCAAAGGACACCCTTACACTGAAGCTTTCTTT | CASSKGHPYTEAFF
TRBJ2-3 | . | . | TRBV30 | TGTGCCGGGGGACCTATCACAGATACGCAGTATTTT | CAGGPITDTQYF
TRBJ2-1 | . | . | TRBV20-1 | TGCAGTGCTAGTACTCCGGGGAGAGGTGAGCAGTTCTTC | CSASTPGRGEQFF
TRBJ1-2 | . | . | TRBV9 | TGTGCCAGCACCCACGGGCGGGAAGCGGGCTATGGCTACACCTTC | CASTHGREAGYGYTF
TRBJ2-2 | TRBD1 | . | TRBV4-2 | TGTGCCAGCAGCATTCGGACAGGGTCGAACACCGGGGAGCTGTTTTTT | CASSIRTGSNTGELFF
TRBJ2-2 | TRBD2 | . | TRBV13 | TGTGCCAGCAGCAAGAGCGGGAGACGGCACAACGGGGAGCTGTTTTTT | CASSKSGRRHNGELFF
TRBJ1-6 | TRBD1 | few | TRBV9 | TGTGCCAGCAGCGTAGATCCAGGGGGCTCCTATAATTCACCCCTCCACTTT | CASSVDPGGSYNSPLHF
TRBJ1-1 | TRBD1 | . | TRBV30 | TGTGCCTGGAGCCCAGGGGGCTACGGCACTGAAGCTTTCTTT | CAWSPGGYGTEAFF
TRBJ2-7 | . | . | TRBV29-1 | TGCAGCGTTGATTCGCGACAGGTGACCTACGAGCAGTACTTC | CSVDSRQVTYEQYF
TRBJ2-3 | . | . | TRBV6-5 | TGTGCAACGCTACCGGGACTGTCCACAGATACGCAGTATTTT | CATLPGLSTDTQYF
TRBJ2-2 | TRBD2 | . | TRBV5-1 | TGCGCCAGCAGCTTGTCGGGACTAGCGGGAAGTTTCGACACCGGGGAGCTGTTTTTT | CASSLSGLAGSFDTGELFF
TRBJ2-5 | . | . | TRBV2 | TGTGCCAGCAGTGAAAATCCAGGGGAGACCCAGTACTTC | CASSENPGETQYF
TRBJ2-3 | . | few | TRBV10-3 | TGTGCCACAACCGACAGTGAAGATACGCAGTATTTT | CATTDSEDTQYF
TRBJ1-1 | . | . | TRBV7-9 | TGTGCCAGCAGCCCAAGGCGGGAGAACACTGAAGCTTTCTTT | CASSPRRENTEAFF
TRBJ1-1 | . | . | TRBV30 | TGTGCCTGGAGGGAGGGCAGGGTCACTGAAGCTTTCTTT | CAWREGRVTEAFF
TRBJ1-4 | . | . | TRBV30 | TGTGCCTGGACCCCGGACAGCTCTAATGAAAAACTGTTTTTT | CAWTPDSSNEKLFF
TRBJ1-1 | . | . | TRBV18 | TGTGCCAGCTCGCCCGGGACACAGAACACTGAAGCTTTCTTT | CASSPGTQNTEAFF
TRBJ1-2 | TRBD1 | . | TRBV7-6 | TGTGCCAGCAGCTCACCGGGACAGGGGAACGATGGCTACACCTTC | CASSSPGQGNDGYTF
TRBJ1-3 | . | . | TRBV6-5 | TGTGCCAGCAGCAGTCGGGTCTCTGGAAACACCATATATTTT | CASSSRVSGNTIYF
TRBJ1-4 | TRBD1 | . | TRBV9 | TGTGCCAGCAGCGTCGACAGGGGAAACGAAAAACTGTTTTTT | CASSVDRGNEKLFF
TRBJ2-7 | TRBD1 | . | TRBV28 | TGTGCCAGCAGGGGGCAGGGGGCCTACGAGCAGTACTTC | CASRGQGAYEQYF
TRBJ2-3 | . | . | TRBV18 | TGTGCCAGCTCACCACTAGGGGGTAACACAGATACGCAGTATTTT | CASSPLGGNTDTQYF
TRBJ2-5 | . | . | TRBV10-2 | TGCGCCAGCAGTGGGCAAGGGGGCGGGGCGGAGACCCAGTACTTC | CASSGQGGGAETQYF
TRBJ2-2 | TRBD1 | few | TRBV7-8 | TGTGCCAGCAGCTTAAAGGGGGCTTTCAGTGCCGGGGAGCTGTTTTTT | CASSLKGAFSAGELFF
TRBJ2-3 | TRBD2 | . | TRBV11-3 | TGTGCCAGCAGCTTAGGAACTAGCGGGAGAGATACGCAGTATTTT | CASSLGTSGRDTQYF
TRBJ1-1 | TRBD1 | . | TRBV19 | TGTGCCAGTAGTCTCGGGACAGGGGGCTACACTGAAGCTTTCTTT | CASSLGTGGYTEAFF
TRBJ2-5 | . | . | TRBV4-3 | TGCGCCAGCAGCTCATCCCCCCAGGGGCTACAAGAGACCCAGTACTTC | CASSSSPQGLQETQYF
TRBJ2-1 | . | . | TRBV7-8 | TGTGCCAGCACCTCGACCCCTAGCAATGAGCAGTTCTTC | CASTSTPSNEQFF
TRBJ2-6 | . | . | TRBV5-4 | TGTGCCAGCAGCCCCGATAGCTCTGGGGCCAACGTCCTGACTTTC | CASSPDSSGANVLTF
TRBJ1-2 | TRBD1 | . | TRBV11-2 | TGTGCCAGCAGCTTTGCGACAGGGTGGGCCTATGGCTACACCTTC | CASSFATGWAYGYTF
TRBJ2-7 | TRBD1 | . | TRBV5-1 | TGCGCCAGCAGCTTTGAAGGGGGCAACGAGCAGTACTTC | CASSFEGGNEQYF
TRBJ2-3 | TRBD1 | . | TRBV30 | TGTGCCTGGAGTCGGGGACAGGGAGATACGCAGTATTTT | CAWSRGQGDTQYF
TRBJ1-1 | TRBD1 | . | TRBV27 | TGTGCCAGCAGGGGGACAGGGGGCACTGAAGCTTTCTTT | CASRGTGGTEAFF
TRBJ1-5 | TRBD1 | . | TRBV28 | TGTGCCAGCAGTCAGACACAGGGGGGGGTTATTCTTCCGCATTTT | CASSQTQGGVILPHF
TRBJ2-1 | TRBD2 | . | TRBV5-1 | TGCGCCAGCAGCTCAACTAGCGATAGCTCCTACAATGAGCAGTTCTTC | CASSSTSDSSYNEQFF
TRBJ2-7 | . | . | TRBV7-2 | TGTGCCAGCAGCTTTGCTAGGATTGTGGACGAGCAGTACTTC | CASSFARIVDEQYF
TRBJ1-1 | . | . | TRBV29-1 | TGCAGCGTTGCGGGTCTCGGCACTGAAGCTTTCTTT | CSVAGLGTEAFF
TRBJ1-2 | TRBD1 | . | TRBV19 | TGTGCCAGTAGTCTGGACAGGACCAACTATGGCTACACCTTC | CASSLDRTNYGYTF
TRBJ2-7 | TRBD2 | . | TRBV5-6 | TGTGCCAGCAGCCCCCCTATAGCGGGAGCACGGTACGAGCAGTACTTC | CASSPPIAGARYEQYF
TRBJ2-7 | . | . | TRBV6-2/TRBV6-3 | TGTGCCAGCAGTTCCATACTCGGCCTTGGACTATCATCCTACGAGCAGTACTTC | CASSSILGLGLSSYEQYF
TRBJ1-1 | TRBD1 | . | TRBV6-5 | TGTGCCAGCAGTTACTCCTGGACAGGGCTGGACACTGAAGCTTTCTTT | CASSYSWTGLDTEAFF
TRBJ2-1 | . | . | TRBV5-6 | TGTGCCAGCAGACCTGGATTAGCCTACGAGCAGTTCTTC | CASRPGLAYEQFF